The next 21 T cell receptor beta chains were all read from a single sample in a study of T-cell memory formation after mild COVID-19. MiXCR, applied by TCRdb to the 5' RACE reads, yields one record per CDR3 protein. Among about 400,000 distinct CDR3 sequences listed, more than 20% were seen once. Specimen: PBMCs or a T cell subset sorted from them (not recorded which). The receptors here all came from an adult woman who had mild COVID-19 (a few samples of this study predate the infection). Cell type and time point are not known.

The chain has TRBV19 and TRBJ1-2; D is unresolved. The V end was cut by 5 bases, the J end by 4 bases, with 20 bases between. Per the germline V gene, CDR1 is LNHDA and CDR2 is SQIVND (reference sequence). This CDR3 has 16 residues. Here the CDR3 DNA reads TGTGCCAGTAGTCCCCCAAGGGATGGGGTCTCCTATGGCTACACCTTC. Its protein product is CASSPPRDGVSYGYTF.

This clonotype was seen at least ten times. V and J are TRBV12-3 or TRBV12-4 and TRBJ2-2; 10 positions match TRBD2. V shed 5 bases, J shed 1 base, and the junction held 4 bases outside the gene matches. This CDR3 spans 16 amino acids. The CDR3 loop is CASSLRLAGNTGELFF. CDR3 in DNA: TGTGCCAGCAGTCTCAGACTAGCGGGGAACACCGGGGAGCTGTTTTTT.

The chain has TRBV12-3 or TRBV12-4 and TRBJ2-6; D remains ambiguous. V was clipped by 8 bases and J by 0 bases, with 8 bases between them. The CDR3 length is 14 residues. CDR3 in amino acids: CASGYSSGANVLTF. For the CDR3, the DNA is TGTGCCAGCGGTTACAGCTCTGGGGCCAACGTCCTGACTTTC.

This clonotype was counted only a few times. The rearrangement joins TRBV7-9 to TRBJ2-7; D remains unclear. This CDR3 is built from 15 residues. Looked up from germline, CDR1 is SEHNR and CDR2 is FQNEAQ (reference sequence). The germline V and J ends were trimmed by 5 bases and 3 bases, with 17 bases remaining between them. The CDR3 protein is CASSPRTVPGYEQYF. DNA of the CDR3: TGTGCCAGCAGCCCTAGGACGGTCCCCGGCTACGAGCAGTACTTC.

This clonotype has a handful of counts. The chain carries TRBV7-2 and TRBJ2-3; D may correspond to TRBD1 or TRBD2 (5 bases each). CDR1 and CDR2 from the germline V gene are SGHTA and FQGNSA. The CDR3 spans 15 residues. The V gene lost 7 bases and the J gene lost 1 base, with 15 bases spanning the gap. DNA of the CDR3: TGTGCCAGCACACCTCCGGGGCGGGGCACAGATACGCAGTATTTT. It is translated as CASTPPGRGTDTQYF.

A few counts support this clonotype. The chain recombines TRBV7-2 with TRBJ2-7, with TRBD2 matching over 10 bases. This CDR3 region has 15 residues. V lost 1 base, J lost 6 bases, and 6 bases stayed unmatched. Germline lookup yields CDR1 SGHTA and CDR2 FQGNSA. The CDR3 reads CASSLESGRAFEQYF. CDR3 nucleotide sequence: TGTGCCAGCAGCTTAGAAAGCGGGAGGGCCTTCGAGCAGTACTTC. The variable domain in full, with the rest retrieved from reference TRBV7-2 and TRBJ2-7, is GAGVSQSPSNKVTEKGKDVELRCDPISGHTALYWYRQSLGQGLEFLIYFQGNSAPDKSGLPSDRFSAERTGGSVSTLTIQRTQQEDSAVYLCASSLESGRAFEQYFGPGTRLTVT.

The CDR3 spells CASSLAGQRYNEQFF. The CDR3 DNA is TGTGCCAGCAGCTTAGCGGGACAGCGCTACAATGAGCAGTTCTTC. This chain connects TRBV7-9 to TRBJ2-1; 7 bases map to TRBD1. The CDR3 length is 15 residues. CDR1 and CDR2 (germline): SEHNR, FQNEAQ (reference sequence). J was trimmed by 3 bases and V by 0 bases; bases with no gene match: 2.

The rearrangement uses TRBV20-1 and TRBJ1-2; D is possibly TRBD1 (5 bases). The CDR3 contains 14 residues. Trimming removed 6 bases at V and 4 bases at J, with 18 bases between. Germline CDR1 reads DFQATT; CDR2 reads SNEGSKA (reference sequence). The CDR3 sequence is CSAAPPGTAYGYTF. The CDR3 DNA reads TGCAGTGCAGCCCCCCCCGGGACGGCCTATGGCTACACCTTC.

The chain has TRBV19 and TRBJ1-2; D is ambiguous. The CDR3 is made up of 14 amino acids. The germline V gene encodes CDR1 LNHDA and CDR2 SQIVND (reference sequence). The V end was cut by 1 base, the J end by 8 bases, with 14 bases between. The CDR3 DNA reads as TGTGCCAGTAGTATAGCCTCTAGTACATGGGGCTACACCTTC. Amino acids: CASSIASSTWGYTF.

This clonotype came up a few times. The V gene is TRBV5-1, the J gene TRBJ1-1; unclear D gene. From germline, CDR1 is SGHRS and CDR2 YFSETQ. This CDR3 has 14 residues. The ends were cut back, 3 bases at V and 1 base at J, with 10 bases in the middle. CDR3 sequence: CASSSDGRNTEAFF. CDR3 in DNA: TGCGCCAGCAGCTCGGACGGCCGGAACACTGAAGCTTTCTTT.

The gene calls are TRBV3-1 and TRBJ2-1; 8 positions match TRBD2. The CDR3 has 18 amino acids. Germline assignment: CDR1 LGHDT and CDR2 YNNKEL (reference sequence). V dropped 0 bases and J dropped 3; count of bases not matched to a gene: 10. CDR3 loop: CASSQDSPSGQFYNEQFF. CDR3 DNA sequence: TGTGCCAGCAGCCAAGATTCGCCTAGCGGGCAATTCTACAATGAGCAGTTCTTC.

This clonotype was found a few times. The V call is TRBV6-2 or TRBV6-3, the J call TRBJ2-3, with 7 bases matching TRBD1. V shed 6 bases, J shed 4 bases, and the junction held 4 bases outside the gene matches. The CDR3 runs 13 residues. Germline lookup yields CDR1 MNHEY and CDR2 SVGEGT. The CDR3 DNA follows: TGTGCCAGCAGAACAGGGGCCGCAGATACGCAGTATTTT. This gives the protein CASRTGAADTQYF.

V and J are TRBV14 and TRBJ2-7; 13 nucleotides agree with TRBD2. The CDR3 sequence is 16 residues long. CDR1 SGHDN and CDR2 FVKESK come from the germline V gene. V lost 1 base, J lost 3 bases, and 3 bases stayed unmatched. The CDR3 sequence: CASSQVGLAGVYEQYF. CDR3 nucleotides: TGTGCCAGCAGCCAAGTCGGACTAGCGGGGGTCTACGAGCAGTACTTC. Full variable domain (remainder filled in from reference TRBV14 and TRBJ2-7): EAGVTQFPSHSVIEKGQTVTLRCDPISGHDNLYWYRRVMGKEIKFLLHFVKESKQDESGMPNNRFLAERTGGTYSTLKVQPAELEDSGVYFCASSQVGLAGVYEQYFGPGTRLTVT.

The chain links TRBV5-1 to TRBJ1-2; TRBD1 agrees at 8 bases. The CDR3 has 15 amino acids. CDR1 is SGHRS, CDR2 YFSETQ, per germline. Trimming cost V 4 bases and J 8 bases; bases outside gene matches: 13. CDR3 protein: CASSPGQGGRSGYTF. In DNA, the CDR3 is TGCGCCAGCAGCCCCGGACAGGGTGGGAGAAGCGGCTACACCTTC.

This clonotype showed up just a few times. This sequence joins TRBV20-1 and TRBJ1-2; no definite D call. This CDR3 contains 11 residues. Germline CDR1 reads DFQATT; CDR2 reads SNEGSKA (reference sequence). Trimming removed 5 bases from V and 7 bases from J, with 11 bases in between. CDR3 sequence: CSASPTAGYTF. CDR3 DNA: TGCAGTGCTTCCCCGACCGCTGGCTACACCTTC.

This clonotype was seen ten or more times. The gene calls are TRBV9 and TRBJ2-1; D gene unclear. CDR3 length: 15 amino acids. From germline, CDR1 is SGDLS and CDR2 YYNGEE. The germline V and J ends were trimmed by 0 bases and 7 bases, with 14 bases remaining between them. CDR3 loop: CASSVGVRTENEQFF. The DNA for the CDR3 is TGTGCCAGCAGCGTAGGGGTACGAACGGAGAATGAGCAGTTCTTC.

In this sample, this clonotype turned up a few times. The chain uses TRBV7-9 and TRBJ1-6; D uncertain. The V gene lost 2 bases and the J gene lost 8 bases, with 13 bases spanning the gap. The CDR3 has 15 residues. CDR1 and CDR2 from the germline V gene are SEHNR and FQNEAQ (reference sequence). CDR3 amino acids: CASSLRAPEHSPLHF. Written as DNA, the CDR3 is TGTGCCAGCAGCTTACGGGCCCCAGAGCATTCACCCCTCCACTTT.

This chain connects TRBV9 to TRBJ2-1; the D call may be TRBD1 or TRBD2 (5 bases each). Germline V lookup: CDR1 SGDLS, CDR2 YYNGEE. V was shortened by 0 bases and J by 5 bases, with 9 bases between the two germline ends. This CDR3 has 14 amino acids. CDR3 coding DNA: TGTGCCAGCAGCGTAGTCGGGGCCAACAATGAGCAGTTCTTC. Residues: CASSVVGANNEQFF.

The CDR3 sequence: CASSPFGTGISAPLHF. CDR3 bases: TGTGCCAGCAGTCCCTTTGGGACAGGGATTTCCGCACCCCTCCACTTT. The V gene is TRBV27, the J gene TRBJ1-6; TRBD1 agrees at 9 bases. The trim removed 5 bases at V and 11 bases at J, leaving 13 bases unmatched. Germline V gives CDR1 MNHEY, CDR2 SMNVEV (reference sequence). The CDR3 spans 16 residues.

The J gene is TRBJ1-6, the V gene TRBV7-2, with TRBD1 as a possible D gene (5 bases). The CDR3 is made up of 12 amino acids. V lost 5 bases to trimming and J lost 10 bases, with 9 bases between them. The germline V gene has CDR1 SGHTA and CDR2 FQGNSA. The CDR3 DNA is TGTGCCAGCAGCCATGACAGATCACCCCTCCACTTT. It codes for CASSHDRSPLHF.

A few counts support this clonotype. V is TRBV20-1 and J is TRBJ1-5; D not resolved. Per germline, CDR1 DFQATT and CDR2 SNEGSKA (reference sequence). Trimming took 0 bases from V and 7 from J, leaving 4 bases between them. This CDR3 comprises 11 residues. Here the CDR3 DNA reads TGCAGTGCTAGAGACGGCCAGCCCCAGCATTTT. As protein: CSARDGQPQHF.